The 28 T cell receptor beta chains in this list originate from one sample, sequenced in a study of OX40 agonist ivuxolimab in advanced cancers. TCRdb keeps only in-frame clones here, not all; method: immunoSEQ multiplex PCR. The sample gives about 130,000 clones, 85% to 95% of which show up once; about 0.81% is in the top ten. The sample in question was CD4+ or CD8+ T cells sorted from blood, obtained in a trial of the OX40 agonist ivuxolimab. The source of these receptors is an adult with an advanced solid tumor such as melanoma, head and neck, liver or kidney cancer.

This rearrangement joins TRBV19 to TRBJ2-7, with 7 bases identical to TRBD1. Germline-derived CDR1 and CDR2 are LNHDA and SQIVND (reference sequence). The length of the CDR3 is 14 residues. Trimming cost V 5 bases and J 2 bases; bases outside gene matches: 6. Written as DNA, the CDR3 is TGTGCCAGTAGTTCGGGGACAGCCCCCTACGAGCAGTACTTC. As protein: CASSSGTAPYEQYF.

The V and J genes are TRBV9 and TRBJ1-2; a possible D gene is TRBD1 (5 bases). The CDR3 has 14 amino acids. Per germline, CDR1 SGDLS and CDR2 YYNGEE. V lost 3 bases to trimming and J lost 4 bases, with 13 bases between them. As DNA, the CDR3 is TGTGCCAGCAGCGCCCTGGGACCGCTCTATGGCTACACCTTC. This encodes CASSALGPLYGYTF.

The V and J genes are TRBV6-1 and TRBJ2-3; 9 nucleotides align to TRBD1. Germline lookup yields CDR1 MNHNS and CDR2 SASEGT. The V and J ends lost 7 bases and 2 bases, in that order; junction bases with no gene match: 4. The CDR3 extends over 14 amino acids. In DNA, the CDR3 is TGTGCCAGCAACAGGGGGCCCCCCACAGATACGCAGTATTTT. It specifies CASNRGPPTDTQYF.

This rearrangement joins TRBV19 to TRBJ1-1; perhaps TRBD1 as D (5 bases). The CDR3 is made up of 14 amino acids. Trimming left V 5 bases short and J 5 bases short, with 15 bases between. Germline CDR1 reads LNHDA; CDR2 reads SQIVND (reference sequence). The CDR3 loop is CASSFPGYRTEAFF. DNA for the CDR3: TGTGCCAGTAGTTTTCCAGGGTACCGGACTGAAGCTTTCTTT.

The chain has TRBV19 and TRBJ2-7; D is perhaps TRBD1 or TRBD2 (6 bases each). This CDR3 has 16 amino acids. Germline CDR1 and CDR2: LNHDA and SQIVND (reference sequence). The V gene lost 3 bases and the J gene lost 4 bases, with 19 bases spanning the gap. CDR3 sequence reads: CASSMYFSGGGYEQYF. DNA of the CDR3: TGTGCCAGTAGTATGTACTTTAGCGGAGGGGGATACGAGCAGTACTTC.

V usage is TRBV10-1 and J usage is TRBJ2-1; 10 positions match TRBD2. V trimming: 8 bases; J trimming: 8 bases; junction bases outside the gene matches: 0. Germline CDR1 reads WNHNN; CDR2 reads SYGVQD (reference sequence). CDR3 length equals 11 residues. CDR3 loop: CASGTSDEQFF. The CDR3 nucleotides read TGCGCCAGCGGGACTAGCGATGAGCAGTTCTTC.

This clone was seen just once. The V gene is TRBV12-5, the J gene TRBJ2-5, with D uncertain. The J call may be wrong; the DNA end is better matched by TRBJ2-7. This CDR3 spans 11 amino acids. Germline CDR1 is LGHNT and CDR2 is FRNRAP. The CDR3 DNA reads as TGTGCTAGTGGTTCTAACTACGAGCAGTACTTC. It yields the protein CASGSNYEQYF.

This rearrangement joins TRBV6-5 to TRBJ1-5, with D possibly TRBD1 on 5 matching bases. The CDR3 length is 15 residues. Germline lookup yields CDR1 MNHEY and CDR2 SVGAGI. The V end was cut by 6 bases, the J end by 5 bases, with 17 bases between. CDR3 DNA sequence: TGTGCCAGCAGACTACAGGCATTAAGCGATCAGCCCCAGCATTTT. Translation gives CASRLQALSDQPQHF.

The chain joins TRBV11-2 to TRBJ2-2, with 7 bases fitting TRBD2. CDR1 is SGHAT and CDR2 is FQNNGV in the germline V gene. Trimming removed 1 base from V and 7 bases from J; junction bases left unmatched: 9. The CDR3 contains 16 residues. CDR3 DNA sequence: TGTGCCAGCAGCTTAGGTGTCGCGGGAGCGGGCGGGGAGCTGTTTTTT. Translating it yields CASSLGVAGAGGELFF.

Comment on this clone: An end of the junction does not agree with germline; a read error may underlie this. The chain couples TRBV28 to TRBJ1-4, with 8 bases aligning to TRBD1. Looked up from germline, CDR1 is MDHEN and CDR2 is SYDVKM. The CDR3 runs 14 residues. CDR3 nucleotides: TGTGCCAGCAGTTCGACAGGGGTAGTTGAAAAACCGTTTTTT. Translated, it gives CASSSTGVVEKPFF. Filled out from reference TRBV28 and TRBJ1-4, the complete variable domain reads DVKVTQSSRYLVKRTGEKVFLECVQDMDHENMFWYRQDPGLGLRLIYFSYDVKMKEKGDIPEGYSVSREKKERFSLILESASTNQTSMYLCASSSTGVVEKPFFGSGTQLSVL.

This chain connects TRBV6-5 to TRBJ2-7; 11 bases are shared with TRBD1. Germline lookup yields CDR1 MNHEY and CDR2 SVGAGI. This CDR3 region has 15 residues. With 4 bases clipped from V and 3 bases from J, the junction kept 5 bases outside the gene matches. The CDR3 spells CASSFRDRGGYEQYF. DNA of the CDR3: TGTGCCAGCAGTTTCCGGGACAGGGGGGGCTACGAGCAGTACTTC.

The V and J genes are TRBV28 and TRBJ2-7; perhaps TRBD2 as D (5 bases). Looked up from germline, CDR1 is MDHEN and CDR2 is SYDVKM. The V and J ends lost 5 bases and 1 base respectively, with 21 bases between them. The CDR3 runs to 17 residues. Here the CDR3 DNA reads TGTGCCAGCAGTACCCCAGGCTCCTCCAGAGGGTCCTACGAGCAGTACTTC. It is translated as CASSTPGSSRGSYEQYF.

CDR3 nucleotides: TGTGCCAGTAGTACAAGGACAGGGAGGTCCTACAATGAGCAGTTCTTC. Residues: CASSTRTGRSYNEQFF. The chain employs TRBV19 and TRBJ2-1, with TRBD1 matching over 8 bases. The V gene end was trimmed by 4 bases and the J gene end by 1 base; junction bases not matched to a gene: 6. This CDR3 comprises 16 residues. Germline loops: CDR1 LNHDA, CDR2 SQIVND (reference sequence). The entire variable domain, with the rest obtained from reference TRBV19 and TRBJ2-1, is as follows: DGGITQSPKYLFRKEGQNVTLSCEQNLNHDAMYWYRQDPGQGLRLIYYSQIVNDFQKGDIAEGYSVSREKKESFPLTVTSAQKNPTAFYLCASSTRTGRSYNEQFFGPGTRLTVL.

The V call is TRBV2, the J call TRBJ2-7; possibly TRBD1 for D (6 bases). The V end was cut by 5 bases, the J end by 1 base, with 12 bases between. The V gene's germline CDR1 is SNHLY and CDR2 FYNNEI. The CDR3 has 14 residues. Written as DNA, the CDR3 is TGTGCCAGCAGTCGGGACACAGAATCCTACGAGCAGTACTTC. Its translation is CASSRDTESYEQYF.

The CDR3 here is CASSGLVAGELFF. CDR3 nucleotide sequence: TGTGCCAGCAGCGGACTAGTGGCCGGGGAGCTGTTTTTT. The chain links TRBV6-5 to TRBJ2-2; TRBD2 agrees at 7 bases. The CDR3 runs 13 residues. Trimming cost V 6 bases and J 6 bases; bases outside gene matches: 4. Germline loops: CDR1 MNHEY, CDR2 SVGAGI.

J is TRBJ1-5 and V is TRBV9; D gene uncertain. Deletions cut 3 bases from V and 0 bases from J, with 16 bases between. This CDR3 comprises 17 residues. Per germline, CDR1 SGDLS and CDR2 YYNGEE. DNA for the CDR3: TGTGCCAGCAGCGAGACGGACGGCAGACATAGCAATCAGCCCCAGCATTTT. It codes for CASSETDGRHSNQPQHF.

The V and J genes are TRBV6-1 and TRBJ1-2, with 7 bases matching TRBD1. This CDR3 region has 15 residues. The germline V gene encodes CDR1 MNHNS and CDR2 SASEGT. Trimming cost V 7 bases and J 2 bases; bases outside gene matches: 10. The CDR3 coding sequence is TGTGCCAGCATTCAAGGACAGGTACCCAACTATGGCTACACCTTC. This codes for CASIQGQVPNYGYTF.

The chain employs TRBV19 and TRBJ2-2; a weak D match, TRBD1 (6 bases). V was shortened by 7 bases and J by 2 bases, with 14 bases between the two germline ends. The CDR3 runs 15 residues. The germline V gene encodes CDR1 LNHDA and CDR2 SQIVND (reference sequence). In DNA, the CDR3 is TGTGCCAGTACCACCCTGGACAGAAACACCGGGGAGCTGTTTTTT. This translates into CASTTLDRNTGELFF.

The CDR3 here is CASSYHRGMRTEAFF. The CDR3 region has the DNA TGTGCCAGCAGCTACCATCGGGGTATGCGCACTGAAGCTTTCTTT. This chain links TRBV6-5 with TRBJ1-1; no clear D. This CDR3 is 15 amino acids long. Between the trimmed V and J ends, which lost 6 bases and 4 bases, there was a span of 18 bases. CDR1 and CDR2 (germline): MNHEY, SVGAGI.

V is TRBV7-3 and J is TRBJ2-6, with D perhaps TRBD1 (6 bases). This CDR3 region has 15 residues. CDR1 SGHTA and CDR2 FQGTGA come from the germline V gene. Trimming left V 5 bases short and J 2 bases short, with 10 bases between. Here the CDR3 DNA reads TGTGCCAGCAGCCCCAGGGGCCCTGGGGCCAACGTCCTGACTTTC. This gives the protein CASSPRGPGANVLTF.

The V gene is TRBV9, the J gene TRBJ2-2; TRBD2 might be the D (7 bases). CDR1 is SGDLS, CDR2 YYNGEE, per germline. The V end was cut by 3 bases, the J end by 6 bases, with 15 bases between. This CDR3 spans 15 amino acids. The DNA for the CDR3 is TGTGCCAGCAGCGCTACCGGGAGGACAGCCGGGGAGCTGTTTTTT. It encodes CASSATGRTAGELFF.

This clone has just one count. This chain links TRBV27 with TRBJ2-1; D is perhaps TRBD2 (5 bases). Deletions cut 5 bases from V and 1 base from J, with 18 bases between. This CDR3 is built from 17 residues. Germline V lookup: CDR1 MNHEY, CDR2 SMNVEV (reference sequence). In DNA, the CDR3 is TGTGCCAGCAGTCTCTCCTCCGGGGAGAGGTCCTACAATGAGCAGTTCTTC. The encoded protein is CASSLSSGERSYNEQFF.

The CDR3 sequence is CASSLQISGLAEAFF. CDR3 DNA: TGTGCCAGCAGCTTACAAATTTCAGGGCTCGCTGAAGCTTTCTTT. The chain recombines TRBV5-4 with TRBJ1-1; D is possibly TRBD1 (5 bases). The V gene's germline CDR1 is SGHNT and CDR2 YYREEE (reference sequence). The CDR3 totals 15 residues. V dropped 2 bases and J dropped 6 bases, with 17 bases sitting between them.

CDR3 DNA sequence: TGTGCCAGCAGATTACTAGCTCACTCCAAAAACATTCAGTACTTC. Its translation: CASRLLAHSKNIQYF. The V call is TRBV2, the J call TRBJ2-4; possibly TRBD2 for D (6 bases). There are 15 residues in the CDR3. Trimming removed 6 bases at V and 2 bases at J, with 14 bases between. From germline, CDR1 is SNHLY and CDR2 FYNNEI. Supplemented by reference TRBV2 and TRBJ2-4, the full variable domain reads EPEVTQTPSHQVTQMGQEVILRCVPISNHLYFYWYRQILGQKVEFLVSFYNNEISEKSEIFDDQFSVERPDGSNFTLKIRSTKLEDSAMYFCASRLLAHSKNIQYFGAGTRLSVL.

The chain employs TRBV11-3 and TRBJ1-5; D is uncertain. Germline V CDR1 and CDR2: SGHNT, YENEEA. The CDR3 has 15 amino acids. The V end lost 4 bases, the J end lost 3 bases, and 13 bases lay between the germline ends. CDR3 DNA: TGTGCCAGCAGCTCACCCCGCTGGACCAATCAGCCCCAGCATTTT. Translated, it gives CASSSPRWTNQPQHF. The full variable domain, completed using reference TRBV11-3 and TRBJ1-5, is EAGVVQSPRYKIIEKKQPVAFWCNPISGHNTLYWYLQNLGQGPELLIRYENEEAVDDSQLPKDRFSAERLKGVDSTLKIQPAELGDSAVYLCASSSPRWTNQPQHFGDGTRLSIL.

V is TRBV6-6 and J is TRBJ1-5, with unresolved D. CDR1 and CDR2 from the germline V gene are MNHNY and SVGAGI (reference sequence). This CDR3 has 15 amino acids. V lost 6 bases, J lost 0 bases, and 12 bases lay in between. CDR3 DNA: TGTGCCAGCAGAAGCGGACGCGATAGCAATCAGCCCCAGCATTTT. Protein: CASRSGRDSNQPQHF.

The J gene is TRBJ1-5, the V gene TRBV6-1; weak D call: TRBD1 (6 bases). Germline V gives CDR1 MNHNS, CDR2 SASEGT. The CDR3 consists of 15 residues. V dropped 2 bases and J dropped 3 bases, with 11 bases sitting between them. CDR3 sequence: CASSELTGNNQPQHF. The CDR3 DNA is TGTGCCAGCAGTGAACTAACAGGGAACAATCAGCCCCAGCATTTT.

The CDR3, as DNA: TGTGCCAGCAGTTCCCAAGGAACCCAGTACTTC. Protein: CASSSQGTQYF. The chain employs TRBV28 and TRBJ2-5; D is undetermined. The germline CDR1 and CDR2 sequences are MDHEN and SYDVKM. CDR3 length: 11 residues. The V and J ends lost 4 bases and 8 bases respectively, with 8 bases between them.